Listed below are T cell receptor beta chains from one sample, sequenced in a study of shared clonotypes between healthy human individuals. TCRdb's copy holds only in-frame clones and misses some; the assay was immunoSEQ multiplex PCR. The table has about 700,000 clones, around 67% seen once. The sample comprised memory CD4+ T cells sorted from blood. Every receptor here comes from a woman between 25 and 40 years old in good health. Both conserved end residues are part of each CDR3. D genes are given only for firm matches. Some rows mark clone size as missing; the rest say once, few, many or name a class of expanded clone.

>.|TRBJ2-1|TRBV5-4|.
TGTGCCAGCAGCTTGGATTGGTCGGAATTGCAGTTCTTC
CASSLDWSELQFF
>.|TRBJ1-5|TRBV28|.
TGTGCCAGCAGTTTTGATCAGCCCCAGCATTTT
CASSFDQPQHF
>TRBD2|TRBJ2-3|TRBV5-4|.
TGTGCCAGCAGCCCCGGGGGGGGGCGCAGTACAGATACGCAGTATTTT
CASSPGGGRSTDTQYF
>TRBD1|TRBJ2-3|TRBV5-1|.
TGCGCCAGCAGCCCGAGGACAGGGGGTAGCACAGATACGCAGTATTTT
CASSPRTGGSTDTQYF
>.|TRBJ1-5|TRBV6-1|.
TGTGCCAGCAGGGTCAGGGGTGGCAATCAGCCCCAGCATTTT
CASRVRGGNQPQHF
>.|TRBJ1-5|TRBV2|few
TGTGCCAGCAGTGATGGGGTCAGTCCCCAGCATTTT
CASSDGVSPQHF
>TRBD2|TRBJ2-3|TRBV6-5|.
TGTGCCAGCAGCCCCGGGACTAGCGGGAGTACGCAGTATTTT
CASSPGTSGSTQYF
>TRBD1|TRBJ2-1|TRBV7-7|.
TGTGCCAGCAGCTCCGGACAGGGGGCGGGCGATGAGCAGTTCTTC
CASSSGQGAGDEQFF
>.|TRBJ1-4|TRBV5-1|.
TGCGCCAGCAGCCTTGGACGGGGGGAGGAAAAACTGTTTTTT
CASSLGRGEEKLFF
>.|TRBJ2-6|TRBV28|.
TGTGCCAGCAGCCCTTCAGGGTCTGGGGCCAACGTCCTGACTTTC
CASSPSGSGANVLTF
>TRBD2|TRBJ2-7|TRBV10-1|many
TGCGCCCCAGGGGCTAGCGGGAGAGTAAACGAGCAGTACTTC
CAPGASGRVNEQYF
>.|TRBJ2-2|TRBV5-1|few
TGCGCCAGCAGCTCCCTGGCCGGGGAGCTGTTTTTT
CASSSLAGELFF
>.|TRBJ2-2|TRBV4-1|many
TGCGCCAGCAGCCAAGATGGTCACACTTTTTTGGCGAACACCGGGGAGCTGTTTTTT
CASSQDGHTFLANTGELFF
>TRBD1|TRBJ1-4|TRBV5-4|.
TGTGCCAGCAGCTTGGCTGGGACAGGGCACGGCGAAAAACTGTTTTTT
CASSLAGTGHGEKLFF
>TRBD2|TRBJ2-1|TRBV2|.
TGTGCCAGCAGGGCTGGACTAGCGGGAGTCCGTAATGAGCAGTTCTTC
CASRAGLAGVRNEQFF
>.|TRBJ2-3|TRBV9|.
TGTGCCAGCAGCGCCCGCCCACTAGGTGCAGATACGCAGTATTTT
CASSARPLGADTQYF
>.|TRBJ2-7|TRBV7-2|.
TGTGCCAGCAGCTCGAGCGGGTCCAGCTCCTACGAGCAGTACTTC
CASSSSGSSSYEQYF
>TRBD1|TRBJ2-2|TRBV6-5|.
TGTGCCAGCAGGTGGACAGGAAGGAACACCGGGGAGCTGTTTTTT
CASRWTGRNTGELFF
>TRBD2|TRBJ2-1|TRBV19|.
TGTGCCAGTACCGCAATAAGCGGGGGATACAATGAGCAGTTCTTC
CASTAISGGYNEQFF
>.|TRBJ1-4|TRBV6-6|.
TGTGCCAGCAGTTGGGACGGCCAGGGAGAAAAACTGTTTTTT
CASSWDGQGEKLFF
>.|TRBJ2-3|TRBV6-4|few
TGTGCCAGCAGTGACAAGAGGGATACGCAGTATTTT
CASSDKRDTQYF
>.|TRBJ1-4|TRBV5-6|many
TGTGCCAGCAGCTTGAGGCAGGGTCGGGGAAAACTGTTTTTT
CASSLRQGRGKLFF
>.|TRBJ1-1|TRBV19|.
TGTGCCAGTCGCTTTGACACTGAAGCTTTCTTT
CASRFDTEAFF
>TRBD1|TRBJ2-1|TRBV5-5|.
TGTGCCAGCCAGGACAGGGGGCAGGACAATGAGCAGTTCTTC
CASQDRGQDNEQFF
>TRBD2|TRBJ2-1|TRBV19|.
TGTGCCAGTAGTATAGGAACCGGGACTAGCGGGAGTTTCGCCTACAATGAGCAGTTCTTC
CASSIGTGTSGSFAYNEQFF
>TRBD2|TRBJ2-2|TRBV2|.
TGTGCCAGCAGTGAAAAGCGGGAGTGGCACGGGGAGCTGTTTTTT
CASSEKREWHGELFF
>TRBD1|TRBJ1-2|TRBV5-1|.
TGCGCCAGCAGCTCCAGGACAGGCATCTATGGCTACACCTTC
CASSSRTGIYGYTF
>.|TRBJ2-7|TRBV7-9|.
TGTGCCAGCAGCGCCCGGCGGGACGGCCTCACCTACGAGCAGTACTTC
CASSARRDGLTYEQYF
>.|TRBJ2-5|TRBV28|.
TGTGCCAGCCGTCAAGAGACCCAGTACTTC
CASRQETQYF
>.|TRBJ1-2|TRBV28|.
TGTGCCAGCAGTTTAGCTTTGCCTAACTATGGCTACACCTTC
CASSLALPNYGYTF
>TRBD2|TRBJ2-3|TRBV10-1|many
TGCGCCAGCAGTGACGGTAGCGGGGGCACAGATACGCAGTATTTT
CASSDGSGGTDTQYF
>.|TRBJ1-1|TRBV7-2|.
TGTGCCAGCAGCTTTGGGTTGAACACTGAAGCTTTCTTT
CASSFGLNTEAFF
>TRBD2|TRBJ2-7|TRBV5-1|.
TGCGCCAGCAGCTATAGCGGGAACTATCCTATCGAGCAGTACTTC
CASSYSGNYPIEQYF
>.|TRBJ1-1|TRBV19|.
TGTGCCAGTAGTATAAGGGGGACCGCGGGCACCCAACCGGCCTCGAACACTGAAGCTTTCTTT
CASSIRGTAGTQPASNTEAFF
>.|TRBJ2-1|TRBV28|.
TGTGCCAGCAGTCTTCTAGCGAGGGGGATTCCTGAGCAGTTCTTC
CASSLLARGIPEQFF
>TRBD2|TRBJ2-3|TRBV19|.
TGTGCCAGTAGTCCCGGGAGGGCCCCAGATACGCAGTATTTT
CASSPGRAPDTQYF
>.|TRBJ2-5|TRBV11-2|.
TGTGCCAGCAGCTTATCAGGGGGGGGCGAGACCCAGTACTTC
CASSLSGGGETQYF
>.|TRBJ1-1|TRBV5-1|.
TGCGCCAGCAGCTTCAACACAGGGAATCGGGCGAGCACTGAAGCTTTCTTT
CASSFNTGNRASTEAFF
>.|TRBJ2-1|TRBV20-1|many
TGCAGTGCAGCTCTCCCCGGGGAGCAGTTCTTC
CSAALPGEQFF
>.|TRBJ2-1|TRBV10-1|.
TGCGCCAGCAGTGACCTCAGCTCCTACAATGAGCAGTTCTTC
CASSDLSSYNEQFF
>TRBD1|TRBJ2-2|TRBV5-1|.
TGCGCCAGCAGCAGGGGACAGGCGGAGGCCGGGGAGCTGTTTTTT
CASSRGQAEAGELFF
>.|TRBJ1-3|TRBV10-1|.
TGCGCCAGCAGTAAGCCCAACCTGGGGAACACCATATATTTT
CASSKPNLGNTIYF
>.|TRBJ1-5|TRBV30|once
TGTGCCTGGCAAGGGGGGCCCAATCAGCCCCAGCATTTT
CAWQGGPNQPQHF
>TRBD1|TRBJ2-3|TRBV28|.
TGTGCCAGCAGTGAGGGGGCGGCAGATACGCAGTATTTT
CASSEGAADTQYF
>.|TRBJ2-3|TRBV27|.
TGTGCCAGCAGTTCCTCGTTTTCCAGCACAGATACGCAGTATTTT
CASSSSFSSTDTQYF
>TRBD2|TRBJ2-7|TRBV14|.
TGTGCCAGCAGCCAGCGGACTAGCGGGAGTTCCGACGAGCAGTACTTC
CASSQRTSGSSDEQYF
>.|TRBJ2-2|TRBV11-2|.
TGTGCCAGCAGCTTAGATCTTGGCAGGTACACCGGGGAGCTGTTTTTT
CASSLDLGRYTGELFF
>TRBD1|TRBJ2-5|TRBV4-1|.
TGCGCCAGCAGCCAAGATCTGGACAGGGGAAAGACCCAGTACTTC
CASSQDLDRGKTQYF
>.|TRBJ2-1|TRBV27|.
TGTGCCAGCAGTTTATCTGGTGAGCAGTTCTTC
CASSLSGEQFF
>.|TRBJ2-7|TRBV28|once
TGTGCCAGCGAAGACGCCGGGACGCTTAACCACGAGCAGTACTTC
CASEDAGTLNHEQYF
>.|TRBJ1-5|TRBV15|.
TGTGCCACCAGCAGAGAGATGACAGTTCCTAATCAGCCCCAGCATTTT
CATSREMTVPNQPQHF
>TRBD2|TRBJ2-7|TRBV19|.
TGTGCCAGTAGTCCGAGGCTAGCGGGAGGGATCTACGAGCAGTACTTC
CASSPRLAGGIYEQYF
>TRBD2|TRBJ2-7|TRBV4-1|.
TGCGCCAGCAGCCATTTAGCGGGAGAGACCTACGAGCAGTACTTC
CASSHLAGETYEQYF
>.|TRBJ1-2|TRBV27|.
TGTGCCAGCAGTAAGACACAAAACTATGGCTACACCTTC
CASSKTQNYGYTF
>TRBD2|TRBJ2-3|TRBV9|.
TGTGCCAGCAGCCCGCACGGGACTAGCGGGGCCACAGATACGCAGTATTTT
CASSPHGTSGATDTQYF
>.|TRBJ2-5|TRBV20-1|few
TGCAGAATCCGGGACCAAGAGACCCAGTACTTC
CRIRDQETQYF
>.|TRBJ2-3|TRBV5-4|.
TGTGCCAGCAGTCCCGTGCGGGACGGAGATACGCAGTATTTT
CASSPVRDGDTQYF
>.|TRBJ1-2|TRBV5-6|.
TGTGCCAGCAGCTTGGGGACAGCTAACTATGGCTACACCTTC
CASSLGTANYGYTF
>TRBD2|TRBJ2-1|TRBV5-1|few
TGCGCCAGCTACCTAGCGGGGGATTACAATGAGCAGTTCTTC
CASYLAGDYNEQFF
>.|TRBJ2-1|TRBV7-2|.
TGTGCCAGCAGCTTGGCCCAAGATTCCTACAATGAGCAGTTCTTC
CASSLAQDSYNEQFF